The 27 T cell receptor beta chains presented below share a single source sample, sequenced in a study of control samples from healthy donors and cancer patients. Profiled with immunoSEQ multiplex PCR; TCRdb holds only in-frame clones, not every one. The repertoire includes around 170,000 clones, approximately 92% of them detected once, and about 1.4% sits in the top ten. Sequenced: blood. All receptors come from a young man in good health.

V gene TRBV5-1 combines with J gene TRBJ2-4, with D possibly matching TRBD1 (5 bases). Trimming pared 4 bases from V and 4 bases from J, leaving 9 bases between. Germline loops: CDR1 SGHRS, CDR2 YFSETQ. The CDR3 sequence is 13 residues long. Written as DNA, the CDR3 is TGCGCCAGCAGCGGAGACAGTAAAAACATTCAGTACTTC. Its protein product is CASSGDSKNIQYF. Looking up the rest from reference TRBV5-1 and TRBJ2-4 gives the full variable domain: KAGVTQTPRYLIKTRGQQVTLSCSPISGHRSVSWYQQTPGQGLQFLFEYFSETQRNKGNFPGRFSGRQFSNSRSEMNVSTLELGDSALYLCASSGDSKNIQYFGAGTRLSVL.

CDR3 region: CASSEVASGSSYEQYF. The CDR3 region has the DNA TGTGCCAGCAGTGAGGTAGCTAGCGGGAGCTCCTACGAGCAGTACTTC. The rearrangement links TRBV2 to TRBJ2-7; 10 positions match TRBD2. This CDR3 is built from 16 residues. Trimming cost V 3 bases and J 0 bases; bases outside gene matches: 5. Germline CDR1 SNHLY, CDR2 FYNNEI.

This rearrangement joins TRBV13 to TRBJ2-1; D gene unclear. CDR3 length: 15 amino acids. Looked up from germline, CDR1 is PRHDT and CDR2 is FYEKMQ (reference sequence). The V gene lost 1 base and the J gene lost 1 base, with 8 bases spanning the gap. The CDR3 is CASSLDRVSYNEQFF. DNA of the CDR3: TGTGCCAGCAGCTTAGACCGGGTGTCCTACAATGAGCAGTTCTTC.

This chain links TRBV5-5 with TRBJ1-3; 7 bases are shared with TRBD1. The CDR3 loop spans 16 amino acids. CDR1 SGHKS and CDR2 YYEKEE come from the germline V gene (reference sequence). V lost 4 bases, J lost 0 bases, and 7 bases stayed unmatched. The CDR3, as DNA: TGTGCCAGCAGCACGGCAGGGGGAAGCTCTGGAAACACCATATATTTT. This gives the protein CASSTAGGSSGNTIYF.

This chain links TRBV7-2 with TRBJ2-7, with TRBD1 matching over 7 bases. The V gene end was trimmed by 4 bases and the J gene end by 3 bases; junction bases not matched to a gene: 9. From germline, CDR1 is SGHTA and CDR2 FQGNSA. This CDR3 comprises 15 residues. CDR3 in amino acids: CASSSNRGSRYEQYF. The CDR3 bases are TGTGCCAGCAGCTCCAACAGGGGATCCCGCTACGAGCAGTACTTC.

This chain connects TRBV27 to TRBJ2-2; 8 nucleotides agree with TRBD2. With V trimmed by 5 bases and J by 6 bases, 5 bases remained unmatched. CDR1 MNHEY and CDR2 SMNVEV come from the germline V gene (reference sequence). CDR3 length equals 14 residues. The chain's CDR3 is CASSRGLAPGELFF. Written as DNA, the CDR3 is TGTGCCAGCAGTAGAGGACTAGCTCCCGGGGAGCTGTTTTTT.

This clone was picked up one time. This chain links TRBV7-8 with TRBJ2-7; perhaps TRBD1 as D (6 bases). The CDR3 is 16 residues long. V was clipped by 5 bases and J by 0 bases, with 17 bases between them. In germline, CDR1 is SGHVS, CDR2 FQNEAQ. The CDR3 sequence is CASSAETGLHSYEQYF. The CDR3 bases are TGTGCCAGCAGCGCGGAGACAGGTTTGCACTCCTACGAGCAGTACTTC.

A note on this clone: In the same sample, other DNA sequences code for this CDR3. V usage is TRBV7-9 and J usage is TRBJ2-3; no clear D. Germline CDR1 reads SEHNR; CDR2 reads FQNEAQ (reference sequence). The CDR3 contains 11 residues. V was cut by 2 bases and J by 6 bases, with 3 bases left in between. The DNA for the CDR3 is TGTGCCAGCAGCTTAACGGATACGCAGTATTTT. Its translation is CASSLTDTQYF.

This chain uses TRBV4-1 with TRBJ1-6; a weak D match, TRBD1 (6 bases). The V and J ends lost 0 bases and 9 bases respectively, with 18 bases between them. Germline V gene sequence: CDR1 MGHRA, CDR2 YSYEKL. This CDR3 is built from 17 residues. CDR3 in amino acids: CASSQDGAGALGSPLHF. DNA for the CDR3: TGCGCCAGCAGCCAAGATGGTGCGGGGGCCTTGGGTTCACCCCTCCACTTT.

The chain carries TRBV19 and TRBJ1-2, with D possibly matching TRBD1 (5 bases). Looked up from germline, CDR1 is LNHDA and CDR2 is SQIVND (reference sequence). V dropped 2 bases and J dropped 8 bases, with 12 bases sitting between them. The CDR3 length is 13 residues. DNA for the CDR3: TGTGCCAGTAGTATAAGTGCAGGGCACGGCTACACCTTC. Translated: CASSISAGHGYTF.

The rearrangement joins TRBV5-4 to TRBJ1-1, with 10 bases fitting TRBD1. This CDR3 contains 16 residues. V lost 0 bases and J lost 5; bases outside the gene matches: 7. From germline, CDR1 is SGHNT and CDR2 YYREEE (reference sequence). The CDR3, as DNA: TGTGCCAGCAGCTTGGGCTGGGGACAGGGGCGGACTGAAGCTTTCTTT. Translating gives CASSLGWGQGRTEAFF.

This clone was observed once. The chain combines TRBV30 with TRBJ1-5; 8 bases map to TRBD1. CDR3 size: 14 residues. V trimming: 2 bases; J trimming: 6 bases; junction bases outside the gene matches: 6. The germline V gene encodes CDR1 GTSNPN and CDR2 SVGIG (reference sequence). CDR3 region: CAWSRTGYAQPQHF. The CDR3 DNA follows: TGTGCCTGGAGTCGGACAGGGTATGCTCAGCCCCAGCATTTT.

This chain links TRBV5-1 with TRBJ2-3, with D perhaps matching TRBD2 (6 bases). The germline V gene has CDR1 SGHRS and CDR2 YFSETQ. The V gene lost 2 bases and the J gene lost 1 base, with 11 bases spanning the gap. This CDR3 has 15 amino acids. In DNA form, the CDR3 reads TGCGCCAGCAGCTTAAGGACTACTCGCACAGATACGCAGTATTTT. Encoded protein: CASSLRTTRTDTQYF.

The V call is TRBV6-1, the J call TRBJ2-2, with D possibly TRBD2 on 5 matching bases. Trimming removed 3 bases at V and 0 bases at J, with 14 bases between. The length of the CDR3 is 17 residues. Per germline, CDR1 MNHNS and CDR2 SASEGT. CDR3 residues: CASSDRISGSNTGELFF. CDR3 coding DNA: TGTGCCAGCAGTGATAGAATCAGCGGTTCGAACACCGGGGAGCTGTTTTTT.

V gene TRBV7-6 combines with J gene TRBJ2-7, with TRBD2 matching over 9 bases. This CDR3 contains 16 residues. Germline CDR1 SGHVS, CDR2 FNYEAQ. Unmatched junction bases numbered 9, after V lost 5 bases and J lost 1 base. CDR3 region: CASSGGGSGRSYEQYF. As DNA, the CDR3 is TGTGCCAGCAGCGGAGGGGGGAGCGGGAGGTCCTACGAGCAGTACTTC.

This chain joins TRBV6-5 and TRBJ1-5; D might be TRBD1 (5 bases). In germline, CDR1 is MNHEY, CDR2 SVGAGI. V lost 4 bases to trimming and J lost 2 bases, with 12 bases between them. The CDR3 contains 15 residues. CDR3 region: CASSSRGGGNQPQHF. As DNA, the CDR3 is TGTGCCAGCAGTTCAAGGGGAGGGGGCAATCAGCCCCAGCATTTT.

The V call is TRBV6-1, the J call TRBJ2-7; 12 bases line up with TRBD1. The V and J ends lost 3 bases and 5 bases, in that order; junction bases with no gene match: 20. The CDR3 is 20 residues long. CDR1 and CDR2 from the germline V gene are MNHNS and SASEGT. This CDR3 is CASSEFSGTGGGGSINEQYF. CDR3 coding DNA: TGTGCCAGCAGTGAGTTCTCCGGGACAGGGGGCGGCGGGAGCATTAACGAGCAGTACTTC.

The CDR3 spells CASSLATGRGYTF. The CDR3 nucleotides read TGTGCCAGCAGCTTAGCGACAGGGAGGGGCTACACCTTC. The chain links TRBV7-9 to TRBJ1-2, with 7 nucleotides matching TRBD1. CDR1 is SEHNR, CDR2 FQNEAQ, per germline (reference sequence). V lost 0 bases to trimming and J lost 8 bases; unmatched junction nucleotides: 3. The CDR3 is 13 residues long. The full variable domain, with the rest looked up from reference TRBV7-9 and TRBJ1-2, is DTGVSQNPRHKITKRGQNVTFRCDPISEHNRLYWYRQTLGQGPEFLTYFQNEAQLEKSRLLSDRFSAERPKGSFSTLEIQRTEQGDSAMYLCASSLATGRGYTFGSGTRLTVV.

The chain carries TRBV24-1 and TRBJ2-3; TRBD2 aligns across 12 bases. Germline lookup yields CDR1 KGHDR and CDR2 SFDVKD. V was clipped by 4 bases and J by 4 bases; unmatched bases: 5. The CDR3 is made up of 16 amino acids. DNA of the CDR3: TGTGCCACCAGTGAACCTAGCGGGAGGGGATCAGATACGCAGTATTTT. Amino acid sequence: CATSEPSGRGSDTQYF.

The chain recombines TRBV28 with TRBJ1-2; 7 nucleotides match TRBD1. The CDR3 totals 13 residues. V was clipped by 6 bases and J by 5 bases; unmatched bases: 6. The V gene's germline CDR1 is MDHEN and CDR2 SYDVKM. The CDR3 protein is CASRSTGVYGYTF. The CDR3 DNA follows: TGTGCCAGCAGATCAACAGGGGTATATGGCTACACCTTC.

The J gene is TRBJ2-2, the V gene TRBV5-1; 8 nucleotides agree with TRBD2. The germline CDR1 and CDR2 sequences are SGHRS and YFSETQ. This CDR3 contains 16 residues. Trimming took 0 bases from V and 4 from J; bases not matched to a gene: 5. CDR3 loop: CASSLDSGRVTGELFF. The CDR3 DNA follows: TGCGCCAGCAGCTTGGACAGCGGGAGAGTCACCGGGGAGCTGTTTTTT.

This chain uses TRBV9 with TRBJ1-6; D is uncertain. Germline V lookup: CDR1 SGDLS, CDR2 YYNGEE. This CDR3 is 15 amino acids long. The germline V and J ends were trimmed by 0 bases and 3 bases, with 7 bases remaining between them. The CDR3 DNA is TGTGCCAGCAGCGTAGCCTCCAACTATAATTCACCCCTCCACTTT. It codes for CASSVASNYNSPLHF.

The chain combines TRBV29-1 with TRBJ1-2; 8 bases are a match to TRBD1. Germline CDR1 is SQVTM and CDR2 is ANQGSEA. The CDR3 extends over 14 amino acids. V lost 0 bases, J lost 8 bases, and 8 bases stayed unmatched. CDR3 DNA: TGCAGCGTTGAAGATCGAGAGACAGGGGCCGGCTACACCTTC. Translated: CSVEDRETGAGYTF. The whole variable domain, remainder taken from reference TRBV29-1 and TRBJ1-2, is SAVISQKPSRDICQRGTSLTIQCQVDSQVTMMFWYRQQPGQSLTLIATANQGSEATYESGFVIDKFPISRPNLTFSTLTVSNMSPEDSSIYLCSVEDRETGAGYTFGSGTRLTVV.

The chain carries TRBV6-5 and TRBJ2-5; perhaps D is TRBD1 or TRBD2 (6 bases each). V was shortened by 7 bases and J by 5 bases, with 20 bases between the two germline ends. The CDR3 covers 15 residues. Germline CDR1 MNHEY, CDR2 SVGAGI. CDR3 nucleotides: TGTGCCAGCATGATCGGCATGGGGGGCCGGGAGACCCAGTACTTC. Its protein product is CASMIGMGGRETQYF.

The V gene is TRBV19, the J gene TRBJ1-1; D remains unclear. There are 14 residues in the CDR3. V lost 5 bases and J 5 bases, leaving 15 bases between the germline ends. Germline lookup yields CDR1 LNHDA and CDR2 SQIVND (reference sequence). The CDR3 is CASSPGRIMTEAFF. CDR3 DNA: TGTGCCAGTAGTCCCGGCCGGATCATGACTGAAGCTTTCTTT.

The chain employs TRBV18 and TRBJ2-2; maybe TRBD1 (5 bases). Germline V CDR1 and CDR2: KGHSH, LQKENI. V was shortened by 3 bases and J by 0 bases, with 11 bases between the two germline ends. The CDR3 consists of 16 residues. The DNA of the CDR3 is TGTGCCAGCTCACCCGTGCAGGGTTCGAACACCGGGGAGCTGTTTTTT. It specifies CASSPVQGSNTGELFF.

CDR3 sequence (DNA): TGTGCCAGCTTTTATACGACAGCGAACACTGAAGCTTTCTTT. Protein sequence: CASFYTTANTEAFF. The V gene is TRBV6-5, the J gene TRBJ1-1, with D tentatively TRBD1 (5 bases). Trimming took off 8 bases at V and 1 base at J, with 14 bases between the two ends. The CDR3 covers 14 residues. Germline V gene sequence: CDR1 MNHEY, CDR2 SVGAGI.